This T cell receptor beta chain was captured by sequencing in a study of blood T cell repertoires in COVID-19. Study-level background: PBMCs, B-cell-depleted T cells, or T cells were the source of the cDNA or gDNA that made up the material.

The germline V gene encodes CDR1 SGHRS and CDR2 YFSETQ. The CDR3 runs 13 residues. Trimming at V came to 7 bases and at J to 6 bases, leaving 6 bases not matched to a gene. Some clones are missing from TCRdb's copy, which holds only in-frame ones; the method was immunoSEQ multiplex PCR. Altogether about 34,000 clones are present, approximately 80% being singletons, with the ten largest covering about 7.9%. The TCR was taken from a woman aged 60-70 years with acute or convalescent COVID-19. The rearrangement joins TRBV5-1 to TRBJ1-2; 10 bases are a match to TRBD1. Source material: peripheral blood. The DNA for the CDR3 is TGCGCCAGCGACACCGGGACAGGGGATGGCTACACCTTC. Protein sequence: CASDTGTGDGYTF.